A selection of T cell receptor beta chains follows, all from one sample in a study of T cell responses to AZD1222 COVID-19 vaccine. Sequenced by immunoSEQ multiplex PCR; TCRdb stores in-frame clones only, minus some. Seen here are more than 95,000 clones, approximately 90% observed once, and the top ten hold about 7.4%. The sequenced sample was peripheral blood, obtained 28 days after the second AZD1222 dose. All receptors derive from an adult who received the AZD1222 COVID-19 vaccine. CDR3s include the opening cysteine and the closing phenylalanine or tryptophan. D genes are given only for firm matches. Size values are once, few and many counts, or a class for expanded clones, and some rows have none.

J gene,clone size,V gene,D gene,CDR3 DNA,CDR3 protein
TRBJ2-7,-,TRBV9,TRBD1,TGTGCCAGCAGCCCGGGGACAGGGGGACTGTGGGAGCAGTACTTC,CASSPGTGGLWEQYF
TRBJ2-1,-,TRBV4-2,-,TGTGCCAGCAGCCAGATTGCCCGGGAAGGAAGAGGTGAGCAGTTCTTC,CASSQIAREGRGEQFF
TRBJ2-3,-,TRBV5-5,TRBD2,TGTGCCAGCAGCTTGGGGACTAGCGGGGGTCCGACAGATACGCAGTATTTT,CASSLGTSGGPTDTQYF
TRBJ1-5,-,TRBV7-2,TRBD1,TGTGCCAGCAGCATACGGACAGGGGAGACGCCCCAGCATTTT,CASSIRTGETPQHF
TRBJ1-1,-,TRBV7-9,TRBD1,TGTGCCAGCAGCGCGGGACAGGGTGATAAAGCTTTCTTT,CASSAGQGDKAFF
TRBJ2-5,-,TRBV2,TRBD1,TGTGCCAGCCGCGGACAGGGGAAAGAGACCCAGTACTTC,CASRGQGKETQYF
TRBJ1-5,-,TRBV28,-,TGTGCCAGCACCCCCCCGGGAATCCGGCCCCAGCATTTT,CASTPPGIRPQHF
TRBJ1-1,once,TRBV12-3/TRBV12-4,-,TGTGCCAGCGGGCACCGGGACACTGAAGCTTTCTTT,CASGHRDTEAFF
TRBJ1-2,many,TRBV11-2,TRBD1,TGTGCCAGCAGCTTCCTGGGACAGGGGCACTATGGCTACACCTTC,CASSFLGQGHYGYTF
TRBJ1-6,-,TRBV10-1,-,TGCGCCAGCAGTGCCCGGGCTAATTCACCCCTCCACTTT,CASSARANSPLHF